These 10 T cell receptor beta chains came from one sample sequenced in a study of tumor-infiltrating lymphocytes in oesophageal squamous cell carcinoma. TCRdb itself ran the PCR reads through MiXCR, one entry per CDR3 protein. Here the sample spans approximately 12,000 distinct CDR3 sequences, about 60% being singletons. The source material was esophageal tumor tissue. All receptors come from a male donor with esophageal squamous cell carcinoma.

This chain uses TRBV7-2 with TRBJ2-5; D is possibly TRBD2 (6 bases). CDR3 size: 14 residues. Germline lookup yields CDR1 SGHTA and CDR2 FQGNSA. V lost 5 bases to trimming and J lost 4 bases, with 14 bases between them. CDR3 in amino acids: CASSATNGGETQYF. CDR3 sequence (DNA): TGTGCCAGCAGCGCCACTAACGGGGGAGAGACCCAGTACTTC.

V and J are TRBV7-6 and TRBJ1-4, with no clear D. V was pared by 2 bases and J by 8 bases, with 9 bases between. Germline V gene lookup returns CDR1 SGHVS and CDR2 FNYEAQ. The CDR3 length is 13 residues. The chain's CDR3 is CASSLMLGEKLFF. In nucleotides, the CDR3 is TGTGCCAGCAGCTTAATGCTGGGGGAAAAACTGTTTTTT.

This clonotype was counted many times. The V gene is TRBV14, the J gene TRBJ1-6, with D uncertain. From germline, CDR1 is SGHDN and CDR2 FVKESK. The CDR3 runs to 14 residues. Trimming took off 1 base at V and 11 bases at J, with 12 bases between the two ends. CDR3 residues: CASSQGGYYPPLHF. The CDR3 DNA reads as TGTGCCAGCAGCCAAGGCGGATACTATCCACCCCTCCACTTT.

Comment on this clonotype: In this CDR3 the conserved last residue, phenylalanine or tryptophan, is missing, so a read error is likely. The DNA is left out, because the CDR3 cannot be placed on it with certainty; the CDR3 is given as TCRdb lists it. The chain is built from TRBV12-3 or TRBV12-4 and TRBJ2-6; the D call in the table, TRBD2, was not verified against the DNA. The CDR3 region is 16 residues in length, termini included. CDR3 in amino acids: CASSWTSGGYEQYFGA.

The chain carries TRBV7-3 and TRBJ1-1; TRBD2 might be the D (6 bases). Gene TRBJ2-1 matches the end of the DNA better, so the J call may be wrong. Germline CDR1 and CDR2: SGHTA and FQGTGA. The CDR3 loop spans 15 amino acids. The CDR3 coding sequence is TGTGCCAGCAGCTTAAGGTCGGGAGTAACGTATGAGCAGTTCTTC. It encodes CASSLRSGVTYEQFF.

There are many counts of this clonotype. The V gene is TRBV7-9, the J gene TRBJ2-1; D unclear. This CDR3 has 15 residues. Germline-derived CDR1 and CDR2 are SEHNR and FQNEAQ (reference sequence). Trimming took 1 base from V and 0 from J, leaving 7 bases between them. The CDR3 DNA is TGTGCCAGCAGCTTAGACGGAGCCTCCTACAATGAGCAGTTCTTC. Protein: CASSLDGASYNEQFF.

CDR3 region: CASSLGSVGNTGELFF. The CDR3 region has the DNA TGTGCCAGCAGCTTAGGTAGCGTGGGTAACACCGGGGAGCTGTTTTTT. The V and J genes are TRBV7-6 and TRBJ1-4, with a tentative D call TRBD2 (5 bases). The end of the DNA aligns better with TRBJ2-2, so the J call may be wrong. This CDR3 is 16 amino acids long. Germline V gene sequence: CDR1 SGHVS, CDR2 FNYEAQ.

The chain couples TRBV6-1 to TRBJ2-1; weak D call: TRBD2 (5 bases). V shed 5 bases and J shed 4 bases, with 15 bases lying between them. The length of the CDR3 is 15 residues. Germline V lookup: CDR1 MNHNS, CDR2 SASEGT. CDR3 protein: CASSQHNGIYNEQFF. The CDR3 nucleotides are TGTGCCAGCAGTCAACACAACGGGATTTACAATGAGCAGTTCTTC.

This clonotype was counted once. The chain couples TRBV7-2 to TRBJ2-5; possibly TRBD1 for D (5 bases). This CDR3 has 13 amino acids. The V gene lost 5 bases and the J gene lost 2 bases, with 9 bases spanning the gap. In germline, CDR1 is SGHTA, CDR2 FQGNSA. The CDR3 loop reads CASSVQGQETQYF. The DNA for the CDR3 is TGTGCCAGCAGCGTTCAGGGTCAAGAGACCCAGTACTTC.

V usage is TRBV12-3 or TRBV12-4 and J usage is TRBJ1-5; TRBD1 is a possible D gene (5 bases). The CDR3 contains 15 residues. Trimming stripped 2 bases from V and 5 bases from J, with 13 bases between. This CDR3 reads CASSLLAGSDQPQHF. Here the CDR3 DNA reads TGTGCCAGCAGTTTACTAGCAGGGTCCGATCAGCCCCAGCATTTT.